These 2 T cell receptor beta chains were sequenced from one sample in a study of cytomegalovirus exposure and HLA in healthy donors. Amplification used 60 Vbeta primers and 13 Jbeta primers. Assay: immunoSEQ multiplex PCR; the TCRdb copy retains only in-frame clones and omits some. The sample shows around 70,000 clones, about 76% of them seen only once. Sequenced material: PBMCs. The receptor source for this set is a male donor in good health and CMV-seropositive.

The chain uses TRBV5-1 and TRBJ2-7; 8 nucleotides agree with TRBD1. Germline V lookup: CDR1 SGHRS, CDR2 YFSETQ. There are 15 residues in the CDR3. Trimming took 5 bases from V and 6 from J; bases not matched to a gene: 13. CDR3 sequence: CASRSPRDRISEQYF. The DNA for the CDR3 is TGCGCCAGCAGGTCGCCCCGGGACAGGATCAGCGAGCAGTACTTC.

On this clone: The sample holds other DNA sequences that translate to the same CDR3. The chain employs TRBV7-8 and TRBJ1-5; 10 bases are shared with TRBD1. The length of the CDR3 is 15 residues. The V segment lost 1 base and the J segment 6 bases; nucleotides outside the gene matches: 3. The V gene's germline CDR1 is SGHVS and CDR2 FQNEAQ. The chain's CDR3 is CASSLDRTGGQPQHF. CDR3 in DNA: TGTGCCAGCAGCTTAGATAGGACAGGGGGTCAGCCCCAGCATTTT. Supplemented by reference TRBV7-8 and TRBJ1-5, the full variable domain reads GAGVSQSPRYKVAKRGQDVALRCDPISGHVSLFWYQQALGQGPEFLTYFQNEAQLDKSGLPSDRFFAERPEGSVSTLKIQRTQQEDSAVYLCASSLDRTGGQPQHFGDGTRLSIL.